This T cell receptor beta chain derives from a study of blood T cell repertoires in COVID-19. On the study more broadly: Sites in the United States, Italy and Spain provided acute and convalescent COVID-19 samples.

V shed 1 base and J shed 4 bases, with 8 bases lying between them. CDR3 length equals 13 residues. CDR1 is SGHNT and CDR2 is YYREEE in the germline V gene (reference sequence). Study processing details: Researchers report that nucleated cell counts were estimated from reference gene primer amplification. TCRdb's copy holds only in-frame clones and misses some; the assay was immunoSEQ multiplex PCR. V and J calls and clone size are copied from that table; D and trimming were computed from the DNA. The sample holds roughly 260,000 clones, approximately 79% seen once. This receptor was taken from a woman in her thirties or forties with active or convalescent COVID-19. Sequenced: peripheral blood. This chain links TRBV5-4 with TRBJ2-5; tentative D call: TRBD1 (6 bases). CDR3 sequence reads: CASSLFRGETQYF. For the CDR3, the DNA is TGTGCCAGCAGCTTGTTCAGGGGAGAGACCCAGTACTTC.